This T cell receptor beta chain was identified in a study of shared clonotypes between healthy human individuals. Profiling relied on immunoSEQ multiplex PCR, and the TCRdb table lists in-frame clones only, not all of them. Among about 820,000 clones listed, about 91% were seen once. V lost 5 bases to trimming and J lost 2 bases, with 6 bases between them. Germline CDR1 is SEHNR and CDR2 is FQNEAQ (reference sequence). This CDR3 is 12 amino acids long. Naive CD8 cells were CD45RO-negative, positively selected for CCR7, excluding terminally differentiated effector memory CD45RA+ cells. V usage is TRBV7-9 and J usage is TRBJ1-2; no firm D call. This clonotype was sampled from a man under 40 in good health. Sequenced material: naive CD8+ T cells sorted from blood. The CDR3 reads CASSPDNYGYTF. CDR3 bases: TGTGCCAGCAGCCCAGACAACTATGGCTACACCTTC.